These 7 T cell receptor beta chains were sequenced from one sample in a study of OX40 agonist ivuxolimab in advanced cancers. Sequencing was performed with immunoSEQ multiplex PCR; in TCRdb, only in-frame clones are kept and a portion is missing. Seen here are roughly 63,000 clones, 85% to 90% observed once, and the top ten hold 10% to 13%. This material consisted of CD4+ or CD8+ T cells sorted from blood, taken in a trial of the OX40 agonist ivuxolimab. The source is an adult with an advanced solid tumor such as melanoma, head and neck, liver or kidney cancer.

The chain combines TRBV6-1 with TRBJ1-5, with D perhaps TRBD1 (6 bases). CDR1 MNHNS and CDR2 SASEGT come from the germline V gene. V was pared by 6 bases and J by 5 bases, with 17 bases between. CDR3 length: 15 residues. CDR3 sequence: CASRVWTDGDQPQHF. The CDR3 DNA sequence: TGTGCCAGCAGAGTGTGGACAGACGGGGATCAGCCCCAGCATTTT.

The V gene is TRBV5-1, the J gene TRBJ2-2; 9 bases align to TRBD1. Losses at the gene ends were 0 bases for V and 5 bases for J; bases not matched to a gene: 5. CDR1 and CDR2 (germline): SGHRS, YFSETQ. The CDR3 runs 16 residues. The CDR3 loop is CASSLVYRGRTGELFF. In nucleotides, the CDR3 is TGCGCCAGCAGCTTGGTATACAGGGGGCGGACCGGGGAGCTGTTTTTT.

The V gene is TRBV5-4, the J gene TRBJ2-3; D perhaps matches TRBD1 (6 bases). CDR1 is SGHNT, CDR2 YYREEE, per germline (reference sequence). The CDR3 has 13 residues. Trimming took off 3 bases at V and 4 bases at J, with 9 bases between the two ends. CDR3 sequence: CASSSNRADTQYF. CDR3 sequence (DNA): TGTGCCAGCAGCTCCAACAGGGCAGATACGCAGTATTTT.

The gene calls are TRBV2 and TRBJ1-5, with a possible D match to TRBD1 (5 bases). The length of the CDR3 is 14 residues. CDR1 is SNHLY and CDR2 is FYNNEI in the germline V gene. Trimming took off 7 bases at V and 5 bases at J, with 15 bases between the two ends. The CDR3 protein is CASTIDSGDQPQHF. The CDR3 DNA follows: TGTGCCAGCACCATCGACAGCGGGGATCAGCCCCAGCATTTT.

V gene TRBV10-3 combines with J gene TRBJ2-3; the D is unclear. The CDR3 sequence is 14 residues long. The ends were cut back, 6 bases at V and 2 bases at J, with 12 bases in the middle. From germline, CDR1 is ENHRY and CDR2 SYGVKD. CDR3 nucleotides: TGTGCCATCAGGGTTGGCAGGACCACAGATACGCAGTATTTT. Its protein product is CAIRVGRTTDTQYF.

The rearrangement joins TRBV10-2 to TRBJ1-5, with TRBD1 matching over 8 bases. V was pared by 3 bases and J by 4 bases, with 8 bases of the junction left unmatched. This CDR3 region has 16 residues. Germline assignment: CDR1 WSHSY and CDR2 SAAADI. In nucleotides, the CDR3 is TGCGCCAGCAGTGATTCTCGGACAGGGAGGAATCAGCCCCAGCATTTT. Its translation: CASSDSRTGRNQPQHF.

The CDR3 region has the DNA TGCGCCAGCAGCTTCAAGATGGGGGGCCGCACTGAAGCTTTCTTT. Translating gives CASSFKMGGRTEAFF. This sequence joins TRBV4-1 and TRBJ1-1, with a weak D call TRBD1 (6 bases). The CDR3 loop spans 15 amino acids. V was trimmed by 5 bases and J by 4 bases, leaving 17 bases between them. Germline V gene sequence: CDR1 MGHRA, CDR2 YSYEKL.